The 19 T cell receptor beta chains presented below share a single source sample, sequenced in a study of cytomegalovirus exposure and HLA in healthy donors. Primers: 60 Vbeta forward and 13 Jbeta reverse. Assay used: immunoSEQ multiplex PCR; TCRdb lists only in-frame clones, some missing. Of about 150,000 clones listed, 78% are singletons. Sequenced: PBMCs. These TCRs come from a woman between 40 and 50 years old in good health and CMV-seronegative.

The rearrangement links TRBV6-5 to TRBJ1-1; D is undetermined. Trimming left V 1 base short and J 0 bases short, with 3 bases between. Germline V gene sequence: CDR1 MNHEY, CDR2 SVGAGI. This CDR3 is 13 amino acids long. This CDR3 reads CASSYYMNTEAFF. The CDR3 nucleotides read TGTGCCAGCAGTTACTATATGAACACTGAAGCTTTCTTT.

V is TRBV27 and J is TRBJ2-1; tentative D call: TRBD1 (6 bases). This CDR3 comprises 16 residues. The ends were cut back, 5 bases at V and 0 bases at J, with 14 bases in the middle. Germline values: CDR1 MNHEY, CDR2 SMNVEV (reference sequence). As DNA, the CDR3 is TGTGCCAGCAGTCCCAGGACAGTGAGCTCCTACAATGAGCAGTTCTTC. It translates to CASSPRTVSSYNEQFF.

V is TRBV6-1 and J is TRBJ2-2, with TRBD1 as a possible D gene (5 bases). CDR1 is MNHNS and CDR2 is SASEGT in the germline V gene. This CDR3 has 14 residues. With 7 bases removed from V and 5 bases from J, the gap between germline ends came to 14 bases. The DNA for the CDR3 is TGTGCCAGCAAGCAAAGCAGGGTAACCGGGGAGCTGTTTTTT. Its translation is CASKQSRVTGELFF.

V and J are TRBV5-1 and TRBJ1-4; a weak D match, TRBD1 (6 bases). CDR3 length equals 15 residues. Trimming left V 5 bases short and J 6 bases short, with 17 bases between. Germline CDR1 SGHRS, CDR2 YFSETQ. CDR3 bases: TGCGCCAGCAGTCCAGGGGTGCGGGGGGATGAAAAACTGTTTTTT. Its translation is CASSPGVRGDEKLFF.

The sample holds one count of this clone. The CDR3 spells CASSLQGQMNSPLHF. CDR3 nucleotides: TGTGCCAGCAGCTTACAGGGACAGATGAATTCACCCCTCCACTTT. The rearrangement links TRBV7-9 to TRBJ1-6; 7 nucleotides agree with TRBD1. Losses at the gene ends were 2 bases for V and 7 bases for J; bases not matched to a gene: 5. Germline V lookup: CDR1 SEHNR, CDR2 FQNEAQ (reference sequence). The CDR3 is made up of 15 amino acids.

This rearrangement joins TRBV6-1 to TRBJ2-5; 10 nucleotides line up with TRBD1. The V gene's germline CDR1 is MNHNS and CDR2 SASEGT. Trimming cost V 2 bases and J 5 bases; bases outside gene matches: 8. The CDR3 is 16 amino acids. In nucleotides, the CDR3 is TGTGCCAGCAGTGAACCGGGACAGGGGTATTGGGAGACCCAGTACTTC. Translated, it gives CASSEPGQGYWETQYF.

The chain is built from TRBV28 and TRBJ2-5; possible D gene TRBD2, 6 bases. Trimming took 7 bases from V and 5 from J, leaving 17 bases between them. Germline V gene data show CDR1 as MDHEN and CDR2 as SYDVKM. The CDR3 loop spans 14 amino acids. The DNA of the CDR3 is TGTGCCAGCACCCCTTCTGTGGGGAGGGAGACCCAGTACTTC. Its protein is CASTPSVGRETQYF.

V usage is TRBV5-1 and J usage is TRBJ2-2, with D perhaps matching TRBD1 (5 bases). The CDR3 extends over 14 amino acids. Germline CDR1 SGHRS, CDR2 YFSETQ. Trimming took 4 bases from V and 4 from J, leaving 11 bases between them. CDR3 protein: CASSAAGFTGELFF. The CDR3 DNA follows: TGCGCCAGCAGCGCCGCAGGGTTCACCGGGGAGCTGTTTTTT.

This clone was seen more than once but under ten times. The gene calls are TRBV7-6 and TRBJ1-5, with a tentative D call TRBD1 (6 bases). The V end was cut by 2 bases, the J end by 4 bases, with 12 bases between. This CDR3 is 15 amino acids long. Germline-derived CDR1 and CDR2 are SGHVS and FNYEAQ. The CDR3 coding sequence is TGTGCCAGCAGCTTATTCGGGACAAATAATCAGCCCCAGCATTTT. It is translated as CASSLFGTNNQPQHF. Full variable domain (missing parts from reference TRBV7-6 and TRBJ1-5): GAGVSQSPRYKVTKRGQDVALRCDPISGHVSLYWYRQALGQGPEFLTYFNYEAQQDKSGLPNDRFSAERPEGSISTLTIQRTEQRDSAMYRCASSLFGTNNQPQHFGDGTRLSIL.

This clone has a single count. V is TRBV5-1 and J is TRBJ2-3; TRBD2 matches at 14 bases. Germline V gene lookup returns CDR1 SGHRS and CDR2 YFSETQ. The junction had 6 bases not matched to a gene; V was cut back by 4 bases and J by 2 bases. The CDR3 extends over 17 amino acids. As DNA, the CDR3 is TGCGCCAGCAGCGCCGGGACTAGCGGGGGCCTCACAGATACGCAGTATTTT. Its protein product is CASSAGTSGGLTDTQYF.

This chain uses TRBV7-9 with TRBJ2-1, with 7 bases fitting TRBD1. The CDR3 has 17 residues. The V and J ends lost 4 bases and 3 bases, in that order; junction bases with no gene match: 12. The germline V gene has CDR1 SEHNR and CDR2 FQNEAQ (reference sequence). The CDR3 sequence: CASSSTTGTEYYNEQFF. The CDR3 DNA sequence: TGTGCCAGCAGCTCCACGACCGGGACAGAATACTACAATGAGCAGTTCTTC.

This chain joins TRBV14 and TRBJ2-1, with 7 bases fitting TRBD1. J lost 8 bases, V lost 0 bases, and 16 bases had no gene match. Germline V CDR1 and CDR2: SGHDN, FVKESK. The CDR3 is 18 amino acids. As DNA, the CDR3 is TGTGCCAGCAGCCAAGATCGGGAATCTGACGACAGGGTCTATGAGCAGTTCTTC. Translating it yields CASSQDRESDDRVYEQFF.

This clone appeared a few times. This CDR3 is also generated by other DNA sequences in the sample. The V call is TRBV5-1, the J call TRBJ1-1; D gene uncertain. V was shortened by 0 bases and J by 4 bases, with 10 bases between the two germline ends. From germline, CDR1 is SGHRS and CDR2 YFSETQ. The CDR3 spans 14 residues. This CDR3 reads CASSLEVRGTEAFF. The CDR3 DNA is TGCGCCAGCAGCTTGGAAGTACGAGGCACTGAAGCTTTCTTT.

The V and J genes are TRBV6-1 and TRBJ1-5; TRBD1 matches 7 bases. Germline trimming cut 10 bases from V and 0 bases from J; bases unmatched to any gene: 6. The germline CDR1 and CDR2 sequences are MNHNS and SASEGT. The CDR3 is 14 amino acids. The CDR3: CATGQDYSNQPQHF. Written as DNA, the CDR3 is TGTGCCACCGGACAGGACTATAGCAATCAGCCCCAGCATTTT.

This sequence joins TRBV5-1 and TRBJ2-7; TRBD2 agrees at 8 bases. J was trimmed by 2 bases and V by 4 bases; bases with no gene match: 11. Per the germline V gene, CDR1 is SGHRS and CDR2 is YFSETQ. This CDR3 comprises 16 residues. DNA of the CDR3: TGCGCCAGCAGCCCGGGAGGGGCAAGTGGGGCCTACGAGCAGTACTTC. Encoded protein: CASSPGGASGAYEQYF.

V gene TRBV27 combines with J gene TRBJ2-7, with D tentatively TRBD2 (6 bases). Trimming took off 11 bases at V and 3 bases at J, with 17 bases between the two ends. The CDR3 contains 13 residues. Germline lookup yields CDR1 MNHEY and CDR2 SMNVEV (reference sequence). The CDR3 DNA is TGTGCCTCAAGGAGGGGAAAGGGCTACGAGCAGTACTTC. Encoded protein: CASRRGKGYEQYF.

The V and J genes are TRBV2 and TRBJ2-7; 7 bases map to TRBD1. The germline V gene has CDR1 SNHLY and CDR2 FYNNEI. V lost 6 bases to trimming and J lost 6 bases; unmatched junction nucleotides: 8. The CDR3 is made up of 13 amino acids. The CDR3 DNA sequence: TGTGCCAGCAGAACAGGGGAAGGTGTCGAGCAGTACTTC. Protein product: CASRTGEGVEQYF.

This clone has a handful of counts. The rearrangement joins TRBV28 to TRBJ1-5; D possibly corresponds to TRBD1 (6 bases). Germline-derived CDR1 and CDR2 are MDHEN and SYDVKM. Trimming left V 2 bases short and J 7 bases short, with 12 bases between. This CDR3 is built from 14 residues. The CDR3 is CASSLPGVSQPQHF. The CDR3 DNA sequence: TGTGCCAGCAGTTTACCAGGGGTGAGCCAGCCCCAGCATTTT.

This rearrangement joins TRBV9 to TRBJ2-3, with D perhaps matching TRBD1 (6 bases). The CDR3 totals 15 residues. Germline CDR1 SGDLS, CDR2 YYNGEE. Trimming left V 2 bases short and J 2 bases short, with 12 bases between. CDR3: CASSVFGGNTDTQYF. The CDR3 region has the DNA TGTGCCAGCAGCGTCTTTGGGGGCAACACAGATACGCAGTATTTT.